These T cell receptor beta chains were read from a single sample in a study of blood T cell repertoires in COVID-19. Assay used: immunoSEQ multiplex PCR; TCRdb lists only in-frame clones, some missing. The sample has 400,000 or so clones; 88% are singletons. The sequencing sample was made of PBMCs or T cells enriched from blood (not recorded which). Receptors originate from a woman aged 35 to 49 with acute COVID-19. Both conserved end residues are part of each CDR3. Fields, in order: J gene, D gene, V gene, clone size, CDR3 DNA, CDR3 protein. A D gene is named only where the DNA matches it firmly. For some rows the clone size is stated as once, few or many, or as a class when expanded; others skip it.

TRBJ2-2 | TRBD1 | TRBV12-3/TRBV12-4 | . | TGTGCCAGTAAAGAGACAGGGTTAGGGGAGCTGTTTTTT | CASKETGLGELFF
TRBJ2-3 | TRBD2 | TRBV5-8 | . | TGTGCCAGCAGCCCGCAAACCCTAGCGGGGGGATGGAATACGCAGTATTTT | CASSPQTLAGGWNTQYF
TRBJ2-5 | TRBD2 | TRBV20-1 | . | TGCAGTGCTAGTACGCGGGGGGAGACCCAGTACTTC | CSASTRGETQYF
TRBJ2-7 | TRBD1 | TRBV7-9 | . | TGTGCCAGCAGCCGTTCCCGGGACAGGGCATACGAGCAGTACTTC | CASSRSRDRAYEQYF
TRBJ2-6 | . | TRBV29-1 | . | TGCAGCGCCTACAGCTCTGGGGCCAACGTCCTGACTTTC | CSAYSSGANVLTF
TRBJ2-7 | . | TRBV4-1 | once | TGCGCCAGCAGCCAAAACCGAGGTTCCTACGAGCAGTACTTC | CASSQNRGSYEQYF
TRBJ1-3 | . | TRBV3-1/TRBV3-2 | . | TGTGCCAGCAGCCAAGCCGGGTTCCTCTCTGGAAACACCATATATTTT | CASSQAGFLSGNTIYF
TRBJ1-5 | TRBD1 | TRBV30 | . | TGTGCCTGGAGCAAGGGACAGTACAATCAGCCCCAGCATTTT | CAWSKGQYNQPQHF
TRBJ1-2 | . | TRBV28 | . | TGTGCCAGCAGCCCACAACTCACAGGGTCTGGCTACACCTTC | CASSPQLTGSGYTF
TRBJ1-1 | . | TRBV29-1 | . | TGCAGCGGAGCGAGTGCTGAAGCTTTCTTT | CSGASAEAFF
TRBJ1-1 | . | TRBV5-6 | . | TGTGCCAGCAGCTTGACTGAAAGGAACACTGAAGCTTTCTTT | CASSLTERNTEAFF
TRBJ1-3 | . | TRBV11-2 | . | TGTGCCAGCAGCCTGGACAGCGCTGGAAACACCATATATTTT | CASSLDSAGNTIYF
TRBJ2-7 | TRBD2 | TRBV11-2 | . | TGTGCCAGCAGCTTCGGCGGGGGGGGATACTCAAGCTCCTACGAGCAGTACTTC | CASSFGGGGYSSSYEQYF
TRBJ2-3 | TRBD2 | TRBV19 | . | TGTGCCAGTATGGTATCTGGGCTAGCGGGCGATACGCAGTATTTT | CASMVSGLAGDTQYF
TRBJ2-3 | TRBD1 | TRBV9 | . | TGTGCCAGCAGCGTCCGGGACAGGGGGCTACAAGGCACAGATACGCAGTATTTT | CASSVRDRGLQGTDTQYF
TRBJ1-3 | . | TRBV10-2 | few | TGCGCCAGCAGTCTTGGTCAGGGCGGAAACACCATATATTTT | CASSLGQGGNTIYF
TRBJ2-6 | TRBD1 | TRBV11-2 | . | TGTGCCAGCAGTACCAGGGGGCTGGGGGCCAACGTCCTGACTTTC | CASSTRGLGANVLTF
TRBJ2-7 | . | TRBV12-5 | . | TGTGCTAGTGGAATTTCTAGGCCCTACGAGCAGTACTTC | CASGISRPYEQYF
TRBJ1-5 | TRBD1 | TRBV18 | . | TGTGCCAGCTCCCCCGGGACAGGGGACCCCCAGCATTTT | CASSPGTGDPQHF
TRBJ1-2 | TRBD1 | TRBV5-6 | once | TGTGCCAGCAGCTTGGGACAGGGTGCCTATGGCTACACCTTC | CASSLGQGAYGYTF
TRBJ1-2 | TRBD1 | TRBV24-1 | . | TGTGCCACCAGTGACCCGGGACAGCCCTTCGGGAGAGGCTACACCTTC | CATSDPGQPFGRGYTF
TRBJ2-1 | . | TRBV7-2 | . | TGTGCCAGCAGCTTAGTAGCGTACTCCTACAATGAGCAGTTCTTC | CASSLVAYSYNEQFF
TRBJ2-7 | TRBD1 | TRBV29-1 | . | TGCAGCGCCATTTGGACAGGGGTCTACGAGCAGTACTTC | CSAIWTGVYEQYF
TRBJ1-5 | TRBD1 | TRBV10-2 | . | TGCGCCAGCAGTTCCGGGACAGGGGAACAGCCCCAGCATTTT | CASSSGTGEQPQHF
TRBJ1-1 | . | TRBV29-1 | . | TGCAGCGTTTGGGGGGAGTTTGGGTCTGAAGCTTTCTTT | CSVWGEFGSEAFF
TRBJ1-1 | . | TRBV4-1 | once | TGCGCCAGCAGCCAAGAAGCGGGGGTGGGAGAAGCTTTCTTT | CASSQEAGVGEAFF
TRBJ1-2 | . | TRBV19 | . | TGTGCCAGTAGTTTCGGGGGTGTATATGGCTACACCTTC | CASSFGGVYGYTF
TRBJ1-2 | TRBD1 | TRBV24-1 | . | TGTGCCACCAGTGATCCACAGGGGAGGGGCTACACCTTC | CATSDPQGRGYTF
TRBJ2-4 | . | TRBV5-4 | . | TGTGCCAGCAGCTCCCGGACTGTTTCGGGCAAAAACATTCAGTACTTC | CASSSRTVSGKNIQYF
TRBJ1-2 | TRBD1 | TRBV5-1 | . | TGCGCCAGCAGCTTGGCCGGGGACAGGGAATCAGGCTACACCTTC | CASSLAGDRESGYTF
TRBJ2-1 | . | TRBV5-1 | . | TGCGCCAGCAGCTTGCCCAGCGGCTACAATGAGCAGTTCTTC | CASSLPSGYNEQFF
TRBJ1-6 | . | TRBV7-8 | few | TGTGCCAGCAGCTTAAGGGGGACCTTATCCCCCCTCCACTTT | CASSLRGTLSPLHF
TRBJ2-5 | . | TRBV11-2 | once | TGTGCCAGCAGCTTCTTACCAAACAGGGAAGCGACCCAGTACTTC | CASSFLPNREATQYF
TRBJ1-4 | . | TRBV5-1 | . | TGCGCCAGCAGCTTAAAAGGGGCAGGTGAAAAACTGTTTTTT | CASSLKGAGEKLFF
TRBJ2-7 | TRBD2 | TRBV2 | . | TGTGCCAGCAGTCCCCGGGGAGGGTCCGCATCCTACGAGCAGTACTTC | CASSPRGGSASYEQYF
TRBJ1-3 | . | TRBV4-1 | many | TGCGCCAGCAGCCAAGATTTCGCGGGCTCTGGAAACACCATATATTTT | CASSQDFAGSGNTIYF
TRBJ1-1 | . | TRBV19 | . | TGTGCCAGTAGCACCCCAGGGTTGAACACTGAAGCTTTCTTT | CASSTPGLNTEAFF
TRBJ2-3 | TRBD2 | TRBV5-1 | once | TGCGCCAGCAGCCCGGGGGGGGGCGCAGATACGCAGTATTTT | CASSPGGGADTQYF
TRBJ1-1 | . | TRBV4-1 | . | TGCGCCAGCAGTGATAATCGGGGGGGCACTGAAGCTTTCTTT | CASSDNRGGTEAFF
TRBJ2-3 | TRBD1 | TRBV2 | once | TGTGCCAGCAGTTTTGGACAGGGGGATGCGGATACGCAGTATTTT | CASSFGQGDADTQYF
TRBJ1-1 | . | TRBV6-5 | . | TGTGCCAGCAGCCGATCGACAGGATACTTTGAAGCTTTCTTT | CASSRSTGYFEAFF
TRBJ1-2 | . | TRBV3-1/TRBV3-2 | . | TGTGCCAGCAGCGGCCTGGGACAAAGCCCCCAATTCACCTATGGCTACACCTTC | CASSGLGQSPQFTYGYTF